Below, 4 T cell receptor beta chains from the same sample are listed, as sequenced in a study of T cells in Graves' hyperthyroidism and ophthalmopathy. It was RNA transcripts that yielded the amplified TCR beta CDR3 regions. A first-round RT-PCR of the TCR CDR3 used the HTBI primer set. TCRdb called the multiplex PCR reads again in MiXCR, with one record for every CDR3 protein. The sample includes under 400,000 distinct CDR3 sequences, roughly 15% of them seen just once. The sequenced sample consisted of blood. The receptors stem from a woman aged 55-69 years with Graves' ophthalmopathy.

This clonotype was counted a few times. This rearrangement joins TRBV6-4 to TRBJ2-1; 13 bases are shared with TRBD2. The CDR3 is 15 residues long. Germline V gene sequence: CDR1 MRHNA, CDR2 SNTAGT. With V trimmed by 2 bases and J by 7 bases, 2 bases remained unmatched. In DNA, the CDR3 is TGTGCCAGCAGTGACGGGACTAGCGGGGAAAATGAGCAGTTCTTC. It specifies CASSDGTSGENEQFF.

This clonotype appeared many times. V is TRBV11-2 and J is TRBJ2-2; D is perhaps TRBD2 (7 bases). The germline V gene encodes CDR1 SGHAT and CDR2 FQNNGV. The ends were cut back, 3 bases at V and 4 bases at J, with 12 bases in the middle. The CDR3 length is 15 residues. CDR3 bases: TGTGCCAGCAGCTTGGGGGGGCTGTTCACCGGGGAGCTGTTTTTT. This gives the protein CASSLGGLFTGELFF.

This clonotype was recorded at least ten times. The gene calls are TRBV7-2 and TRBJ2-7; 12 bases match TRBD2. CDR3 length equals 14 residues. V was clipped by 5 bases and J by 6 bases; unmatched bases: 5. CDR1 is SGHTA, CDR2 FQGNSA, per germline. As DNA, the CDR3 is TGTGCCAGCAGCCTGACTAGCGGGAGTAGCGAGCAGTACTTC. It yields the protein CASSLTSGSSEQYF.

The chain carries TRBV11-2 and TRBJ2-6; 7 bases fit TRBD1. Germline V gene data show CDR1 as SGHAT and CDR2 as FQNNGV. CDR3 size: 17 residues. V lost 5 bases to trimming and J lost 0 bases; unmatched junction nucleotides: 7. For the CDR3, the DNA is TGTGCCAGCAGCGCCCGGGACAGAGCCTCTGGGGCCAACGTCCTGACTTTC. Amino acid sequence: CASSARDRASGANVLTF.